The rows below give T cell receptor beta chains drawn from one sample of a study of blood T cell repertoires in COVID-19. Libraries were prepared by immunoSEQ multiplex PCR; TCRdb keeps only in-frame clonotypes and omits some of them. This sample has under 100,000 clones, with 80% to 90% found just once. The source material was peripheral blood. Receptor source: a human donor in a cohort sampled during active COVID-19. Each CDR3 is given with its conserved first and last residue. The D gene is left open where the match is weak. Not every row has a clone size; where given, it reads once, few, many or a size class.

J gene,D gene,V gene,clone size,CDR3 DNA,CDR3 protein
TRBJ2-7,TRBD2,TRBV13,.,TGTGCCAGCAGCGTGGGACTAGTCCCCTACGAGCAGTACTTC,CASSVGLVPYEQYF
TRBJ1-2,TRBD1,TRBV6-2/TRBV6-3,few,TGTGCCAGCAGCCACTCAGGGGACAGCAGCTATGGCTACACCTTC,CASSHSGDSSYGYTF
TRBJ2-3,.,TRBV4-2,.,TGTGCCAGCAGCCAAGCGCGCCTCTCGGATACGCAGTATTTT,CASSQARLSDTQYF
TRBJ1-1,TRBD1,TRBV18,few,TGTGCCAGCTCAGAGGGACAGGGAAACACTGAAGCTTTCTTT,CASSEGQGNTEAFF
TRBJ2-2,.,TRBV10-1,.,TGCGCCAGCAGTGAGTCGGGCAGGGGCACCGGGGAGCTGTTTTTT,CASSESGRGTGELFF
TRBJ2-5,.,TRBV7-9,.,TGTGCCAGCAGCACACCGGGACACGGAGAGACCCAGTACTTC,CASSTPGHGETQYF
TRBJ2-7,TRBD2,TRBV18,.,TGTGCCAGCTCACCTTTTACTAGCGGGGGGGCCTTCGAGCAGTACTTC,CASSPFTSGGAFEQYF
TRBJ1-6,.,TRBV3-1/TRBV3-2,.,TGTGCCAGCAGCCAAGGCTGGAGGGATAGGAATTCACCCCTCCACTTT,CASSQGWRDRNSPLHF
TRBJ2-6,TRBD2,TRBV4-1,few,TGCGCCAGCAGCCAGCCCCGACTAGCGGGACTCTCTGGGGCCAACGTCCTGACTTTC,CASSQPRLAGLSGANVLTF
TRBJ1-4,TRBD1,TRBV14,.,TGTGCCAGCAGCCGCTTAAGGGGGCCAACTAATGAAAAACTGTTTTTT,CASSRLRGPTNEKLFF
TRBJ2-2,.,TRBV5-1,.,TGCGCCAGCAGCGCCCACGGGGGATCCCGGTATGCAGACACCGGGGAGCTGTTTTTT,CASSAHGGSRYADTGELFF
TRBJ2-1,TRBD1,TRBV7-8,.,TGTGCCAGCAGCTTAGTCTCGACAGGGGGCGCCGGTGAGCAGTTCTTC,CASSLVSTGGAGEQFF
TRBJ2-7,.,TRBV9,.,TGTGCCAGCAGCTCGAGACACGGATCCTACGAGCAGTACTTC,CASSSRHGSYEQYF
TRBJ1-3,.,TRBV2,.,TGTGCCAGCAGTTCCAGGGATCATGCCGCTGGAAACACCATATATTTT,CASSSRDHAAGNTIYF
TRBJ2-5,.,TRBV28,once,TGTGCCAGCAGTTTATCCGGACAGCTGACCCGAGAGACCCAGTACTTC,CASSLSGQLTRETQYF
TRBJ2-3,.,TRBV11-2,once,TGTGCCAGCAGCATGAGTAGCGGCACAGATACGCAGTATTTT,CASSMSSGTDTQYF
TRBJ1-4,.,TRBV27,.,TGTGCCTCCCGGGGAGGGCCCGCAACTAATGAAAAACTGTTTTTT,CASRGGPATNEKLFF
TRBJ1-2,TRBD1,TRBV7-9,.,TGTGCCAGCAGCTACGGACAGGGACATAACTATGGCTACACCTTC,CASSYGQGHNYGYTF
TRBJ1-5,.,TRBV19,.,TGTGCCAGTAGTACTCGACAGGTCCACAATCAGCCCCAGCATTTT,CASSTRQVHNQPQHF
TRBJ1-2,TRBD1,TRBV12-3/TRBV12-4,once,TGTGCCAGCAGTTTAGGACAGGGGAATGGCTACACCTTC,CASSLGQGNGYTF
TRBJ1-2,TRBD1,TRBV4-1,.,TGCGCCAGCAGCCAGGGGGGGACAGGGGGCAGGGGCTACACCTTC,CASSQGGTGGRGYTF
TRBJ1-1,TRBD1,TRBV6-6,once,TGTGCCAGCAGTTACTCGATCGGACAGGGCACTGAAGCTTTCTTT,CASSYSIGQGTEAFF
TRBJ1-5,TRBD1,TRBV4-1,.,TGCGCCAGCAGCCGCGGACAGGGGATCGATCAGCCCCAGCATTTT,CASSRGQGIDQPQHF
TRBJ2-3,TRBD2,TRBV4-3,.,TGCGCCAGCAGCCCAGGGTGGGGACTAAATACGCAGTATTTT,CASSPGWGLNTQYF
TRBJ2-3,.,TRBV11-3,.,TGTGCCAGCAGCCTTAGGGGCAAAGATACGCAGTATTTT,CASSLRGKDTQYF
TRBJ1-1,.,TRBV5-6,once,TGTGCCAGCAGCTTCGCAGGGGTGGGCACTGAAGCTTTCTTT,CASSFAGVGTEAFF
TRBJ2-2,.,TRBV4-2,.,TGTGCCAGCAGCCAAGTGAATGGCAGTCCCGGGGAGCTGTTTTTT,CASSQVNGSPGELFF
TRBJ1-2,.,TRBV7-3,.,TGTGCCAGCAGCTTAGAGGGTGGCTATGGCTACACCTTC,CASSLEGGYGYTF
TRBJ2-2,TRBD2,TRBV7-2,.,TGTGCCAGCAGCGTGGCGGGAGGGACCATCACCGGGGAGCTGTTTTTT,CASSVAGGTITGELFF
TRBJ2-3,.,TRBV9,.,TGTGCCAGCAGCTCTCCTGGGGAGACGCAGTATTTT,CASSSPGETQYF
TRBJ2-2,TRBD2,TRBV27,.,TGTGCCAGCAGTCCTTGGACTAGAATCACCGGGGAGCTGTTTTTT,CASSPWTRITGELFF
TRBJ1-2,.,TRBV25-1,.,TGTGCCAGCAGCCAGGCACAACTCGGCTACACCTTC,CASSQAQLGYTF
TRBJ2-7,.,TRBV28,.,TGTGCCAGCACCACCAGGGGCTACGAGCAGTACTTC,CASTTRGYEQYF
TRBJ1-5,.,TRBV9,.,TGTGCCAGCAGCTTTCGCGGGAATCAGCCCCAGCATTTT,CASSFRGNQPQHF
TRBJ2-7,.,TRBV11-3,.,TGTGCCAGCAGCTTCGCGCATACCTACGAGCAGTACTTC,CASSFAHTYEQYF
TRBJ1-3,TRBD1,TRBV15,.,TGTGCCACCAGCAGAGATCCGGGACAGGGAAACACCATATATTTT,CATSRDPGQGNTIYF
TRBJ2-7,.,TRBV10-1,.,TGCGCCAGCAGTGAGTGGTTCCAAGGGGACGAGCAGTACTTC,CASSEWFQGDEQYF
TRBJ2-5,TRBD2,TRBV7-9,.,TGTGCCAGCAGTCCGGGACTAGCCCGGGAGACCCAGTACTTC,CASSPGLARETQYF
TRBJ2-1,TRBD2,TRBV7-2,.,TGTGCCAGCAGCTTGGGCCCTGATGTCGCGGGGGGGGCCCTCAATGAGCAGTTCTTC,CASSLGPDVAGGALNEQFF
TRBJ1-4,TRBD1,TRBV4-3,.,TGCGCCAGCAGCCAAGTTATGAGCTCGACAGGGGGATACGAAAAACTGTTTTTT,CASSQVMSSTGGYEKLFF
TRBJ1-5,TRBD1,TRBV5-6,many,TGTGCCAGCAGCTTTGGACAGGGTGGTCAGCCCCAGCATTTT,CASSFGQGGQPQHF
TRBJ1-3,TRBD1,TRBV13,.,TGTGCCAGCAGCTTACTACAGGGGCCAGGAAACACCATATATTTT,CASSLLQGPGNTIYF
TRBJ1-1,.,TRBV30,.,TGTGCCTGGAAGGCAGGCCCAGCGAACACTGAAGCTTTCTTT,CAWKAGPANTEAFF
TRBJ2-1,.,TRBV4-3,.,TGCGCCAGCAGCCAGGGACAAGCGAACTACAATGAGCAGTTCTTC,CASSQGQANYNEQFF
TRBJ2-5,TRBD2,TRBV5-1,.,TGCGCCAGCAGCTTGGGAGCGGGGGCAACGCGGACCCAGTACTTC,CASSLGAGATRTQYF
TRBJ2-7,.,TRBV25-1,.,TGTGCCAGCAGTGAATCTACCTACGAGCAGTACTTC,CASSESTYEQYF
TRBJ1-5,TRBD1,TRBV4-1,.,TGCGCCAGCAGCCAGGAGACAGGGTGGAATCAGCCCCAGCATTTT,CASSQETGWNQPQHF
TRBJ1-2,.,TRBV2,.,TGTGCCCAGCCTTCCCCGGGGGGGAACTATGGCTACACCTTC,CAQPSPGGNYGYTF
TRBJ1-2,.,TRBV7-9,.,TGTGCCAGCAGCCTTGACATTGGTGGCTACACCTTC,CASSLDIGGYTF
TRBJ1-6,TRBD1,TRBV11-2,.,TGTGCCAGCAGCGCGCCGGGACAGGGAGCTTCACCCCTCCACTTT,CASSAPGQGASPLHF
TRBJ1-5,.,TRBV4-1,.,TGCGCCAGCAGCCAAGGATCCGGGGGTTCAATTAATCAGCCCCAGCATTTT,CASSQGSGGSINQPQHF
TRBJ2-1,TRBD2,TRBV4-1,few,TGCGCCAGCAGCCAAGCCCAGCGGGGTTGGAGTAATGAGCAGTTCTTC,CASSQAQRGWSNEQFF
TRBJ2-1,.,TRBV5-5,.,TGTGCCAGCAGCTTTTTGGTAGCGGCGGCGTGGGAGCAGTTCTTC,CASSFLVAAAWEQFF
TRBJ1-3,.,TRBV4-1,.,TGCGCCAGCAGCTACACGCCCGACTCTGGAAACACCATATATTTT,CASSYTPDSGNTIYF
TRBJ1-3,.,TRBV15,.,TGTGCCACCAGCAAGGGACTAGATGACACCATATATTTT,CATSKGLDDTIYF
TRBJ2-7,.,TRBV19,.,TGTGCCAGTAGTTCCACAGATAGCTCCTACGAGCAGTACTTC,CASSSTDSSYEQYF